This T cell receptor (beta chain) was documented in a study of blood T cell repertoires in COVID-19. Overall study: Acute and convalescent COVID-19 specimens originated in the United States, Italy and Spain.

V lost 5 bases to trimming and J lost 8 bases; unmatched junction nucleotides: 8. The CDR3 spans 14 residues. CDR1 is SGHVS and CDR2 is FNYEAQ in the germline V gene. Sequencing was performed with immunoSEQ multiplex PCR; in TCRdb, only in-frame clones are kept and a portion is missing. The repertoire holds 350,000 or so clones, with under 95% as singletons. This clone occurred a few times. This rearrangement joins TRBV7-6 to TRBJ2-1; 8 nucleotides align to TRBD1. The specimen sequenced was PBMCs or T cells enriched from blood (not recorded which). This TCR was recovered from a woman aged 25 to 39 who had recovered from COVID-19. DNA for the CDR3: TGTGCCAGCAGCGACCCAGCACAGGGGGATGAGCAGTTCTTC. It yields the protein CASSDPAQGDEQFF.